This T cell receptor (beta chain) was recovered during a study of blood T cell repertoires in COVID-19. The wider study: Sites across the United States, Italy and Spain contributed samples from acute and convalescent COVID-19.

Per the original methods: Scientists estimated how many nucleated cells there were by amplifying reference gene primers. Only in-frame clones appear in the TCRdb table, and some are missing; sequencing was by immunoSEQ multiplex PCR. D and trimming were read from the DNA, whereas the V and J calls and clone size are those reported in that table. Of approximately 130,000 clones listed, around 87% are singletons. Germline assignment: CDR1 GTSNPN and CDR2 SVGIG (reference sequence). This CDR3 contains 15 residues. With 0 bases removed from V and 2 bases from J, the gap between germline ends came to 8 bases.

The chain is built from TRBV30 and TRBJ2-6; D not resolved. The receptor comes from a woman between 45 and 65 years old with acute or convalescent COVID-19. Sequencing was performed on peripheral blood. For the CDR3, the DNA is TGTGCCTGGAGTGTACTCAGCGCTGGGGCCAACGTCCTGACTTTC. Encoded protein: CAWSVLSAGANVLTF.